These T cell receptor beta chains were read from a single sample in a study of blood T cell repertoires in COVID-19. The table came from immunoSEQ multiplex PCR; TCRdb's copy has only in-frame clones and leaves some out. This table holds approximately 300,000 clones, over 85% found once. Specimen: PBMCs or T cells enriched from blood (not recorded which). The source of these receptors is a woman aged 25 to 39 who had recovered from COVID-19. CDR3s include the opening cysteine and the closing phenylalanine or tryptophan. Fields, in order: V gene, clone size, D gene, J gene, CDR3 protein, CDR3 DNA. D genes are given only for firm matches. The size of a clone is reported for some rows only, either as once, few or many, or as a class for expanded clones.

TRBV30,NA,NA,TRBJ1-2,CAWSVLGRDNTF,TGTGCCTGGAGTGTACTTGGCAGGGACAACACCTTC
TRBV12-5,NA,NA,TRBJ1-1,CASGPDRKNTEAFF,TGTGCTAGTGGGCCTGACAGGAAGAACACTGAAGCTTTCTTT
TRBV7-9,once,NA,TRBJ2-1,CASSSPTRQATSYNEQFF,TGTGCCAGCAGCTCACCTACCCGACAGGCAACTTCCTACAATGAGCAGTTCTTC
TRBV12-3/TRBV12-4,NA,NA,TRBJ1-1,CASSFGTGLFFF,TGTGCCAGCAGTTTCGGGACTGGCTTGTTCTTCTTT
TRBV6-4,once,NA,TRBJ2-1,CASSDAGSPFNEQFF,TGTGCCAGCAGTGACGCGGGATCACCATTCAATGAGCAGTTCTTC
TRBV4-2,NA,NA,TRBJ2-3,CASSQEKGGPASTDTQYF,TGTGCCAGCAGCCAAGAAAAGGGCGGGCCTGCTAGCACAGATACGCAGTATTTT
TRBV25-1,NA,NA,TRBJ2-7,CASSEWAGPSYEQYF,TGTGCCAGCAGTGAATGGGCAGGGCCCTCCTACGAGCAGTACTTC
TRBV9,once,NA,TRBJ1-2,CASSAGSSVNYGYTF,TGTGCCAGCAGCGCGGGGTCGTCGGTCAACTATGGCTACACCTTC
TRBV29-1,NA,TRBD2,TRBJ2-1,CSVRLAGPVYEQFF,TGCAGCGTGCGGTTAGCGGGGCCTGTCTATGAGCAGTTCTTC
TRBV28,NA,NA,TRBJ1-2,CASSLDLGPGEGYTF,TGTGCCAGCAGTTTAGACCTAGGCCCGGGGGAGGGCTACACCTTC
TRBV5-1,NA,TRBD1,TRBJ1-5,CASSLQGAHNQPQHF,TGCGCCAGCAGCCTACAGGGGGCGCATAATCAGCCCCAGCATTTT
TRBV18,NA,NA,TRBJ2-7,CASSERQAYEQYF,TGTGCCAGCTCAGAGAGACAAGCCTACGAGCAGTACTTC
TRBV11-2,NA,NA,TRBJ2-3,CASSLDYNTDTQYF,TGTGCCAGCAGCTTAGACTATAACACAGATACGCAGTATTTT
TRBV28,NA,NA,TRBJ2-7,CASSFFSLSSYEQYF,TGTGCCAGCAGTTTCTTTAGTCTTAGCTCCTACGAGCAGTACTTC
TRBV14,NA,NA,TRBJ1-2,CASSQARRGGYTF,TGTGCCAGCAGCCAAGCCCGGAGGGGCGGCTACACCTTC
TRBV3-1/TRBV3-2,NA,NA,TRBJ2-7,CASSPDLAVYEQYF,TGTGCCAGCAGCCCGGACTTAGCAGTCTACGAGCAGTACTTC
TRBV7-6,once,TRBD1,TRBJ1-6,CASSSTGNSPLHF,TGTGCCAGCAGCTCGACAGGGAATTCACCCCTCCACTTT
TRBV18,NA,TRBD2,TRBJ2-1,CASSRTRLAGVSNEQFF,TGTGCCAGCTCACGAACTAGACTAGCGGGAGTCTCGAATGAGCAGTTCTTC
TRBV2,few,NA,TRBJ1-1,CASSVMRAANTEAFF,TGTGCCAGCAGTGTTATGAGGGCTGCAAACACTGAAGCTTTCTTT
TRBV7-9,NA,NA,TRBJ2-7,CASRADSYEQYF,TGTGCCAGCAGGGCCGACTCCTACGAGCAGTACTTC
TRBV4-1,once,TRBD2,TRBJ2-5,CASSHLGLRSQETQYF,TGCGCCAGCAGCCATCTGGGACTAAGGTCGCAAGAGACCCAGTACTTC
TRBV5-4,NA,TRBD2,TRBJ2-1,CASSSLAGGLKSQFF,TGTGCCAGCAGCTCCCTAGCGGGAGGGCTAAAGTCGCAGTTCTTC